Described below is a single T cell receptor (beta chain) sequence and its context. No antigen is known for it. This record comes from a study of graft-versus-host responses after intestinal transplantation. Study summary: All of the recipients had induction that used anti-thymocyte globulin, then tacrolimus and steroids for about 3 years.

Study-wide results and caveats: Allografts from individuals with graft-donor T cell macrochimerism displayed high graft-versus-host to host-versus-graft clonal ratios. Ileal or blood samples showed some GvH clones first, and such clones were also found in recipient marrow.

Data came from immunoSEQ multiplex PCR; TCRdb stores just in-frame clones and leaves some out. The repertoire has under 90,000 clones, approximately 90% of them found once; the top ten carry approximately 0.35%. The CDR3 extends over 11 amino acids. CDR1 and CDR2 from the germline V gene are MNHEY and SVGAGI. The germline V and J ends were trimmed by 8 bases and 5 bases, with 8 bases remaining between them. The chain has TRBV6-5 and TRBJ2-3; D unclear. The sequence derives from a human donor who was the organ donor for an intestinal transplant. The sequences come from unstimulated CD4+ T cells sorted from spleen or lymph node cells, collected before transplant. In nucleotides, the CDR3 is TGTGCCAGCGGAAGAGGAGATACGCAGTATTTT. This translates into CASGRGDTQYF.